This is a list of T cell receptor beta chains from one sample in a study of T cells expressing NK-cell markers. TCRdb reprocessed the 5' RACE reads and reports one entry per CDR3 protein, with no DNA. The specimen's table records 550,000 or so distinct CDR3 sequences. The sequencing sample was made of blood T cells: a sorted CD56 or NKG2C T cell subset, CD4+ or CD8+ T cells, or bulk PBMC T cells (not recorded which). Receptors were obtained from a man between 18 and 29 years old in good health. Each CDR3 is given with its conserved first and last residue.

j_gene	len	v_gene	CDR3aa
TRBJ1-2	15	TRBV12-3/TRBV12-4	CASSFSPNPNYGYTF
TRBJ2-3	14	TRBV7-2	CASSSGGVTDTQYF
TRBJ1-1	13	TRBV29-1	CSGESPSGTEAFF
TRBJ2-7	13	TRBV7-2	CASSFYGSYEQYF
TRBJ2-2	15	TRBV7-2	CASMRTSGSLGELFF
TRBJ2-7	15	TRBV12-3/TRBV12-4	CASSPGTGAPYEQYF
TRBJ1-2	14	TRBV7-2	CASSLVRDRPGYTF
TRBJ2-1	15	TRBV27	CASTPGRDNYNEQFF
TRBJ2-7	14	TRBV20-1	CSARDQDSSYEQYF
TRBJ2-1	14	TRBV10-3	CAISELAGGDEQFF
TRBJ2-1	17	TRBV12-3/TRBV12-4	CASSFRGRQIADNEQFF
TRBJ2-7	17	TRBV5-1	CASSLERLAGGPDEQYF
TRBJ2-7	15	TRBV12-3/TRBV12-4	CASRRAGTSPYEQYF
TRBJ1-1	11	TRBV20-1	CSARNLGEAFF